This entry is about one TCR beta chain. Profiling relied on immunoSEQ multiplex PCR, and the TCRdb table lists in-frame clones only, not all of them. The sample contains 150,000 or so clones, more than 85% of which appear only once. These data come from a study of blood T cell repertoires in COVID-19. Study overall: Sample material is recorded as cDNA or gDNA derived from T cells, B-cell-depleted T cells, or PBMCs.

CDR3 length: 12 residues. Per germline, CDR1 ENHRY and CDR2 SYGVKD. V was trimmed by 6 bases and J by 7 bases, leaving 9 bases between them. The chain has TRBV10-3 and TRBJ1-4; D is unresolved. The receptor comes from a man in his sixties with COVID-19, enrolled during active disease. Sequencing used peripheral blood. CDR3 in DNA: TGTGCCATCAGGTCTAGTGGTGAAAAACTGTTTTTT. Its protein is CAIRSSGEKLFF.